This entry is about one T cell receptor beta chain. The sample belongs to a study of CD8 T cells in Susac syndrome. The patients serving as multiple sclerosis controls were treatment-naive. They had stable or active relapsing-remitting disease and fulfilled revised McDonald criteria. The TEMRA cells underwent FACS enrichment, while the CD8+ and CD4+ T cells underwent negative isolation. The germline V gene encodes CDR1 MDHEN and CDR2 SYDVKM. V was shortened by 0 bases and J by 4 bases, with 13 bases between the two germline ends. This CDR3 contains 17 residues. Random hexamers were used to reverse transcribe about 0.5 to 1 ug of RNA. The authors amplified TCR beta CDR3 across 54 Vbeta and 13 Jbeta using immunoSEQ multiplex PCR. TCRdb reprocessed the immunoSEQ multiplex PCR reads with MiXCR, giving one entry per CDR3 protein. The data contain a few hundred thousand distinct CDR3 sequences, around 83% of them singletons.

The rearrangement uses TRBV28 and TRBJ2-6; unclear D gene. This clonotype was sampled from a human donor with multiple sclerosis. The source material was CD8+ T cells from PBMCs. CDR3 nucleotides: TGTGCCAGCAGTTTATGGCTGTCCCTAGGAGGGGCCAACGTCCTGACTTTC. Amino acid sequence: CASSLWLSLGGANVLTF.